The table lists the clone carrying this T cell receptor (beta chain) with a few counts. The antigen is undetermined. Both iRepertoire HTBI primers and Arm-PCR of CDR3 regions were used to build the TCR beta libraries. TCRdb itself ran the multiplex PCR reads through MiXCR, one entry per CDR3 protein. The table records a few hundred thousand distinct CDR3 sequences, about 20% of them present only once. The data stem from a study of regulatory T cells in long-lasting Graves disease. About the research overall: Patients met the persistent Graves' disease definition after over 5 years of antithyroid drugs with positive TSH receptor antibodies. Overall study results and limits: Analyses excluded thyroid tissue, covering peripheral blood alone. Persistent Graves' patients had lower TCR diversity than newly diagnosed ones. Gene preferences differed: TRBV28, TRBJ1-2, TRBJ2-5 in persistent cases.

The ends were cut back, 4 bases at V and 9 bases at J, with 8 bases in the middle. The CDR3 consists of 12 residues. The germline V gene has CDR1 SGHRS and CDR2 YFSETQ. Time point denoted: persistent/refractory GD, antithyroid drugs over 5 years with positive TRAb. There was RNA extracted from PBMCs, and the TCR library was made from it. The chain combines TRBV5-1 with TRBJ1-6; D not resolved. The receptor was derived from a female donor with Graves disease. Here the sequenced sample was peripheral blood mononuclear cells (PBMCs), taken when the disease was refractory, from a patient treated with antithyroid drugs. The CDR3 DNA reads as TGCGCCAGCAGCCCAGCAGGTTCACCCCTCCACTTT. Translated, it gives CASSPAGSPLHF.